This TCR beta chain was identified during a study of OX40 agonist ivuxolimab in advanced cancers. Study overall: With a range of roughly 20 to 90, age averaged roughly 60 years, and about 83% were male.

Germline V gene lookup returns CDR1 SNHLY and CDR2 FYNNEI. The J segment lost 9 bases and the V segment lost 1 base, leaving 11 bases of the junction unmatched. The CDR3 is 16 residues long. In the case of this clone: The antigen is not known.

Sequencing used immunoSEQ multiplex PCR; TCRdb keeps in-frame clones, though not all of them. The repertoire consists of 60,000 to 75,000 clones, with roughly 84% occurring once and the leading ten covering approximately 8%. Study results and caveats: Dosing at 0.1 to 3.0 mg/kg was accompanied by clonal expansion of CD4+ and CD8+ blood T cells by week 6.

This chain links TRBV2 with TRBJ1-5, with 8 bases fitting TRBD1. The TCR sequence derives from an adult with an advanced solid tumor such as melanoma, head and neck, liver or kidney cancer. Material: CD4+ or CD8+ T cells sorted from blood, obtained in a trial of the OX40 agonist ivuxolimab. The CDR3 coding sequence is TGTGCCAGCAGTGAAGTAATGGGCAGGGGGCTACTGCCCCAGCATTTT. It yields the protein CASSEVMGRGLLPQHF.